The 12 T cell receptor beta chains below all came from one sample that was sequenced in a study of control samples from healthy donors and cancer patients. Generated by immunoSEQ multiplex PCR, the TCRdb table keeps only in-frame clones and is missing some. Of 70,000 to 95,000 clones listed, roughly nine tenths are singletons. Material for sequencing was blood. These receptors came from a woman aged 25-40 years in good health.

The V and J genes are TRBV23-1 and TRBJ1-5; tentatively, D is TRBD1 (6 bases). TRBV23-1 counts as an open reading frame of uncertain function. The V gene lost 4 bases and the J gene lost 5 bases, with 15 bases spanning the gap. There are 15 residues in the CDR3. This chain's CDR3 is CASSPSGRGHQPQHF. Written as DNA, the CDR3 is TGCGCCAGCAGTCCCTCGGGCAGGGGCCATCAGCCCCAGCATTTT.

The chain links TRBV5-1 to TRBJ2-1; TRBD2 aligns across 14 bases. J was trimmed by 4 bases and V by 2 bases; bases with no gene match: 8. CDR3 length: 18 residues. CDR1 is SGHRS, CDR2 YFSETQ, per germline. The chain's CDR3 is CASSLIPGTSGGYNEQFF. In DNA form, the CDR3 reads TGCGCCAGCAGCTTAATCCCCGGGACTAGCGGGGGATACAATGAGCAGTTCTTC.

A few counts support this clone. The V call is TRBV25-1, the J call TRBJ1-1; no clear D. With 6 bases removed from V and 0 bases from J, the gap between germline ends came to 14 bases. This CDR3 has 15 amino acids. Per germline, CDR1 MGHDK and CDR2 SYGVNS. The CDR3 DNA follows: TGTGCCAGCAGGGGAGGCGGGATGATGAACACTGAAGCTTTCTTT. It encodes CASRGGGMMNTEAFF.

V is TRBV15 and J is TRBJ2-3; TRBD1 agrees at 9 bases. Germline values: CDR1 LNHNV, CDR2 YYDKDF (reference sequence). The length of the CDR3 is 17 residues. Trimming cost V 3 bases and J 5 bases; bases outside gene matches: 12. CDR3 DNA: TGTGCCACCAGCAGCCGAACAGGGGGCTGGTCGAGAGATACGCAGTATTTT. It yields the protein CATSSRTGGWSRDTQYF.

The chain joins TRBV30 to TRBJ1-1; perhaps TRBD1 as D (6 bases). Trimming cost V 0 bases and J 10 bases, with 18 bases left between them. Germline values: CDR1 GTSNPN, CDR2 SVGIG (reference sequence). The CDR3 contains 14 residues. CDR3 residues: CAWSVHRRQVSAFF. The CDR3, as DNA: TGTGCCTGGAGTGTACATCGGCGACAGGTGTCAGCTTTCTTT.

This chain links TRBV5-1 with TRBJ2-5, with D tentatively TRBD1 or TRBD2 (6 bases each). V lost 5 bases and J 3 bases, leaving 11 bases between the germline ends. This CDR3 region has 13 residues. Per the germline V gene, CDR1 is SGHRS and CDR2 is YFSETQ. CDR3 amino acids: CASRRGDEETQYF. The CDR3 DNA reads TGCGCCAGCAGGAGGGGGGACGAAGAGACCCAGTACTTC. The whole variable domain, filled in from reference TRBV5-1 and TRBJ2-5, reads KAGVTQTPRYLIKTRGQQVTLSCSPISGHRSVSWYQQTPGQGLQFLFEYFSETQRNKGNFPGRFSGRQFSNSRSEMNVSTLELGDSALYLCASRRGDEETQYFGPGTRLLVL.

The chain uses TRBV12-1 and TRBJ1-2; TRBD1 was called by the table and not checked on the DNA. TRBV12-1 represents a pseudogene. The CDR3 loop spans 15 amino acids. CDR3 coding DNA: TGTGCCAGCAGCTTCCGGACAGGGGGCGCCTCTGGCTACACCTTC. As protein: CASSFRTGGASGYTF.

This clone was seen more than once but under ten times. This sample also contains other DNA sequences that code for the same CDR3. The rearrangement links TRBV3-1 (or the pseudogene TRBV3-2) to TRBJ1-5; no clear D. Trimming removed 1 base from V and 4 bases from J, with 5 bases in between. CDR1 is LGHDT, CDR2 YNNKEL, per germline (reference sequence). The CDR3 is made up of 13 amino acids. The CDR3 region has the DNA TGTGCCAGCAGCCAAGGGCGAAATCAGCCCCAGCATTTT. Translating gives CASSQGRNQPQHF.

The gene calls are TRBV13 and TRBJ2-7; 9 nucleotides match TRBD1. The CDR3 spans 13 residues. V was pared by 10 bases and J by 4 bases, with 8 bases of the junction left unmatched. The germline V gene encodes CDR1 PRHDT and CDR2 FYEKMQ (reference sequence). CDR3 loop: CATAPGQGYEQYF. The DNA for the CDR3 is TGTGCCACGGCCCCCGGACAGGGGTACGAGCAGTACTTC.

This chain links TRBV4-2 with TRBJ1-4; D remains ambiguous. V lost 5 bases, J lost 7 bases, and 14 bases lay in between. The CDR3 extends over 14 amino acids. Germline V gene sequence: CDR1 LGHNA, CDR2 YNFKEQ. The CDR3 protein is CASSTMSGTEKLFF. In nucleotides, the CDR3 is TGTGCCAGCAGCACGATGTCGGGTACTGAAAAACTGTTTTTT.

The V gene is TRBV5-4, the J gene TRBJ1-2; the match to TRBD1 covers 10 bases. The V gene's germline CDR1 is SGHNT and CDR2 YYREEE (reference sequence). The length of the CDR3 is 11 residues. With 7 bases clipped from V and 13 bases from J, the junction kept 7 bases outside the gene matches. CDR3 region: CASGPDRGRTF. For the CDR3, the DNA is TGTGCCAGCGGCCCCGACAGGGGGCGCACCTTC.

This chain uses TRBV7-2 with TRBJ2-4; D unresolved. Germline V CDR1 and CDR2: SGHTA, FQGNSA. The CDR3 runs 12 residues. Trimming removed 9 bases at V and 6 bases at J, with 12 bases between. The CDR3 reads CASRVYGNIQYF. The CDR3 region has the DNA TGTGCCAGTAGGGTATACGGAAACATTCAGTACTTC.